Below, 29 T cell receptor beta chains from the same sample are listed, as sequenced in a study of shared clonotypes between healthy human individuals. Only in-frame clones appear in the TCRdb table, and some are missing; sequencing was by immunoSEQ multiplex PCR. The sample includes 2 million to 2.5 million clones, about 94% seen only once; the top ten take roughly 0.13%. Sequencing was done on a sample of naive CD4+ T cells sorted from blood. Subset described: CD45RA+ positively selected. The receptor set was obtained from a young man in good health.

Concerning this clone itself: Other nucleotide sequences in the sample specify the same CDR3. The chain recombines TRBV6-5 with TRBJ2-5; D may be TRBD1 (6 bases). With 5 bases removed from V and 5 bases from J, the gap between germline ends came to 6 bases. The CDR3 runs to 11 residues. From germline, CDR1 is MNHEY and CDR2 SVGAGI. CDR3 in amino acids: CASSRGETQYF. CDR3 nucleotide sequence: TGTGCCAGCAGTAGGGGGGAGACCCAGTACTTC.

CDR3 coding DNA: TGTGCCAGCCGTCTGAGGACTAGCGGGAGTTACGAGCAGTACTTC. It yields the protein CASRLRTSGSYEQYF. This chain connects TRBV9 to TRBJ2-7; 13 bases align to TRBD2. From germline, CDR1 is SGDLS and CDR2 YYNGEE. This CDR3 region has 15 residues. V was clipped by 7 bases and J by 4 bases; unmatched bases: 8. Based on the CDR3 plus reference TRBV9 and TRBJ2-7, the full variable domain is DSGVTQTPKHLITATGQRVTLRCSPRSGDLSVYWYQQSLDQGLQFLIQYYNGEERAKGNILERFSAQQFPDLHSELNLSSLELGDSALYFCASRLRTSGSYEQYFGPGTRLTVT.

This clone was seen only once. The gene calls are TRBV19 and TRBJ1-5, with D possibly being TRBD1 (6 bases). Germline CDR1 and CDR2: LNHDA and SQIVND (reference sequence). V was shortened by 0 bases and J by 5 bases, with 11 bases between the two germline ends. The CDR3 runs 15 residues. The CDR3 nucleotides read TGTGCCAGTAGTATAGAAGGGGCAGGGGATCAGCCCCAGCATTTT. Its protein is CASSIEGAGDQPQHF.

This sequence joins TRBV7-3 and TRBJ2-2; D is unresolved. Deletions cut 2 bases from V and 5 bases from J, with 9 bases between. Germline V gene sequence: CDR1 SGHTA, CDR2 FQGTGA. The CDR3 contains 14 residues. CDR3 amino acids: CASSLGLGTGELFF. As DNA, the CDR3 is TGTGCCAGCAGCTTAGGTTTGGGAACCGGGGAGCTGTTTTTT.

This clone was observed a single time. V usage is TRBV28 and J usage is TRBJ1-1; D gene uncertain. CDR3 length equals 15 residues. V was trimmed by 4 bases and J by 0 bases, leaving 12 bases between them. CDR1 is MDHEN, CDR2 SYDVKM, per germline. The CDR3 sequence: CASSSAVSLNTEAFF. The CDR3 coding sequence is TGTGCCAGCAGTTCTGCGGTCAGCCTGAACACTGAAGCTTTCTTT.

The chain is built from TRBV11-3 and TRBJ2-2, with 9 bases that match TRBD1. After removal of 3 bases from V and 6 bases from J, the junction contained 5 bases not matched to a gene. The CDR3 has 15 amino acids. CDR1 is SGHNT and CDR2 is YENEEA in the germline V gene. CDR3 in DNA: TGTGCCAGCAGCTTGTGGACAGGGGTGGCCGGGGAGCTGTTTTTT. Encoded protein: CASSLWTGVAGELFF.

CDR3 region: CASSYSGRVDIQYF. The CDR3 nucleotides read TGTGCCAGCAGTTACTCGGGCAGGGTGGACATTCAGTACTTC. The chain links TRBV6-5 to TRBJ2-4, with a possible D match to TRBD1 (5 bases). This CDR3 has 14 residues. Germline loops: CDR1 MNHEY, CDR2 SVGAGI. V shed 0 bases and J shed 8 bases, with 11 bases lying between them.

In DNA form, the CDR3 reads TGCGCCAGCAGCCAAGAGAACCAGATCACAGATACGCAGTATTTT. Encoded protein: CASSQENQITDTQYF. V usage is TRBV4-3 and J usage is TRBJ2-3; no reliable D call. This CDR3 spans 15 amino acids. V lost 0 bases, J lost 2 bases, and 9 bases lay in between. Germline V gene lookup returns CDR1 LGHNA and CDR2 YSLEER.

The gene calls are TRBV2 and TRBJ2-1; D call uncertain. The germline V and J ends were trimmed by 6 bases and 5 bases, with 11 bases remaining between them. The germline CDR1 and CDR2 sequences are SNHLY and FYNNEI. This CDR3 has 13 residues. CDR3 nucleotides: TGTGCCAGCAGCAGACTCTGGAACAATGAGCAGTTCTTC. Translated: CASSRLWNNEQFF.

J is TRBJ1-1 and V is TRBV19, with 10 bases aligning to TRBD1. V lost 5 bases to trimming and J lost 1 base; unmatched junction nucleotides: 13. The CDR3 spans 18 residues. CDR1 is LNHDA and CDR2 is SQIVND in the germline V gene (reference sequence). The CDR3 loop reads CASSPRTGGWSRNTEAFF. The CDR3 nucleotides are TGTGCCAGTAGTCCGCGGACAGGGGGATGGAGTAGGAACACTGAAGCTTTCTTT. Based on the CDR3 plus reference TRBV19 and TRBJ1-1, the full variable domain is DGGITQSPKYLFRKEGQNVTLSCEQNLNHDAMYWYRQDPGQGLRLIYYSQIVNDFQKGDIAEGYSVSREKKESFPLTVTSAQKNPTAFYLCASSPRTGGWSRNTEAFFGQGTRLTVV.

CDR3 DNA sequence: TGTGCCAGCAGCTTATCTGGGGCCCTCTCTTACAATGAGCAGTTCTTC. Its translation: CASSLSGALSYNEQFF. This chain joins TRBV7-2 and TRBJ2-1, with TRBD1 as a possible D gene (5 bases). Germline CDR1 is SGHTA and CDR2 is FQGNSA. The length of the CDR3 is 16 residues. Trimming shortened V by 2 bases and J by 4 bases, and 15 bases separated the two germline ends.

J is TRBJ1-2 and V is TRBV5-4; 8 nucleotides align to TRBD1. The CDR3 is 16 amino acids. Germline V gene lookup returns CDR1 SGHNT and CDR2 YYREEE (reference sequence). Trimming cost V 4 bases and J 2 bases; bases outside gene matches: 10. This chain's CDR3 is CASSQGQAVTNYGYTF. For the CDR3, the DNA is TGTGCCAGCAGCCAGGGACAGGCAGTTACAAACTATGGCTACACCTTC.

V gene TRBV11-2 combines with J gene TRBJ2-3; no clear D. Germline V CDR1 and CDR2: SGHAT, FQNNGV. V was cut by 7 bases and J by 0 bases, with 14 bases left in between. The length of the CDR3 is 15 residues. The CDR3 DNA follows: TGTGCCAGCATACCCCACCTCGAGAGCACAGATACGCAGTATTTT. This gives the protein CASIPHLESTDTQYF. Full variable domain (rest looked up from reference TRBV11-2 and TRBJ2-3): EAGVAQSPRYKIIEKRQSVAFWCNPISGHATLYWYQQILGQGPKLLIQFQNNGVVDDSQLPKDRFSAERLKGVDSTLKIQPAKLEDSAVYLCASIPHLESTDTQYFGPGTRLTVL.

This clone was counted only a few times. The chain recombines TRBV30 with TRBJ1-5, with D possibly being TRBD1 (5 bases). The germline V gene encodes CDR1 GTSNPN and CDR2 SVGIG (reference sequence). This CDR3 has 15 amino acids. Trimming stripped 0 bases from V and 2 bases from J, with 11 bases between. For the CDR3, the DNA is TGTGCCTGGAGTGTGGAGGGCAGGGGCAATCAGCCCCAGCATTTT. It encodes CAWSVEGRGNQPQHF.

The CDR3 sequence is CASSRLAGGPGYEQYF. DNA for the CDR3: TGCGCCAGCAGTCGACTAGCGGGAGGGCCAGGTTACGAGCAGTACTTC. The chain uses TRBV4-1 and TRBJ2-7, with 14 bases fitting TRBD2. This CDR3 has 16 amino acids. V lost 6 bases and J lost 4; bases outside the gene matches: 8. The germline V gene encodes CDR1 MGHRA and CDR2 YSYEKL.

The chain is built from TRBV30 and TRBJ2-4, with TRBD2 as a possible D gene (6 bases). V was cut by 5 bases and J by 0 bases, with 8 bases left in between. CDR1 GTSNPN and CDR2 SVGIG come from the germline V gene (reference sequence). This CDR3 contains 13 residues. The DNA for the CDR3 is TGTGCCTGGGAAGCGGGAGCCAAAAACATTCAGTACTTC. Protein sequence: CAWEAGAKNIQYF.

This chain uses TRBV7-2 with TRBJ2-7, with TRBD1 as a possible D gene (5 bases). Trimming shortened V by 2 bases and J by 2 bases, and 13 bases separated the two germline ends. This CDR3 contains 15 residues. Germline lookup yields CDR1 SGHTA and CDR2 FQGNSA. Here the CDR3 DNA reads TGTGCCAGCAGCTTAATCCAGGGTGGTACCTACGAGCAGTACTTC. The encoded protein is CASSLIQGGTYEQYF.

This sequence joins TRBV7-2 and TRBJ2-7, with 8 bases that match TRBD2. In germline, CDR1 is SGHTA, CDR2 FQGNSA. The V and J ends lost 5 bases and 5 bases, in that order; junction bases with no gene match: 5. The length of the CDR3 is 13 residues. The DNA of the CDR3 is TGTGCCAGCAGCGCCTGGACTAGCAACGAGCAGTACTTC. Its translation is CASSAWTSNEQYF.

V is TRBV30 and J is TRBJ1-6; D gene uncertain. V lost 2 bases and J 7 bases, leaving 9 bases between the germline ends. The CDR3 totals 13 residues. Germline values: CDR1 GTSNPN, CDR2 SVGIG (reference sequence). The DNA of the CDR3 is TGTGCCTGGAGTCCGGCCGCCAATTCACCCCTCCACTTT. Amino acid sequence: CAWSPAANSPLHF.

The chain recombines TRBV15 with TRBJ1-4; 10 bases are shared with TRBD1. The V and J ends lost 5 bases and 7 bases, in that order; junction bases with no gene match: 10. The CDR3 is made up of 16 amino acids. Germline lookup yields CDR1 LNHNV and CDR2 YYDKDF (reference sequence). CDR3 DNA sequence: TGTGCCACCAGCGGGACCGGGACAGGGGTTCGTGAAAAACTGTTTTTT. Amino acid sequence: CATSGTGTGVREKLFF.

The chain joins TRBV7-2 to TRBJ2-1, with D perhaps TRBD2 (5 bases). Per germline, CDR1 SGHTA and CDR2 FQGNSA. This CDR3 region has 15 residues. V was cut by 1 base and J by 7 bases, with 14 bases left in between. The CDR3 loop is CASSLGQNRGNEQFF. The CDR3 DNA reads TGTGCCAGCAGCTTAGGGCAAAATAGAGGGAATGAGCAGTTCTTC.

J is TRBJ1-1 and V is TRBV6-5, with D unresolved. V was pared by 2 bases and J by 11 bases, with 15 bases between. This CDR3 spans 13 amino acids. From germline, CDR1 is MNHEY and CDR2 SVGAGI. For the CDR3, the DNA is TGTGCCAGCAGTTACGGATCCATGCAGTTTGCTTTCTTT. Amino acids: CASSYGSMQFAFF.

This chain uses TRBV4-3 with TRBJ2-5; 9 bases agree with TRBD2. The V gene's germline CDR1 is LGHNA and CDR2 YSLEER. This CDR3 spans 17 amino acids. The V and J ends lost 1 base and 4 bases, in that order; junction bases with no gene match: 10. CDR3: CASSQGTRREGRETQYF. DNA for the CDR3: TGCGCCAGCAGCCAAGGTACACGGCGGGAGGGCCGAGAGACCCAGTACTTC.

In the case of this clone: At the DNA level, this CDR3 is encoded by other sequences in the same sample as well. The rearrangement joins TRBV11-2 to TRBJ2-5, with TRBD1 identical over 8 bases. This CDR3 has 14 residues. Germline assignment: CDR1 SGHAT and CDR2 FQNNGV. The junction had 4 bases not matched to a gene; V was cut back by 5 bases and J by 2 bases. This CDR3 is CASSVTGVQETQYF. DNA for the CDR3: TGTGCCAGCAGCGTGACAGGGGTACAAGAGACCCAGTACTTC.

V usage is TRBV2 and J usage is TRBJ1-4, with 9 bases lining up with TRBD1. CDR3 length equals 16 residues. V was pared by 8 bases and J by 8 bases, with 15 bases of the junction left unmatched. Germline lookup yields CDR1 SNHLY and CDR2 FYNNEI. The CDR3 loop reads CASLGMNRDREEKLFF. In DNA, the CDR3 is TGTGCCAGCTTGGGTATGAACCGGGACAGGGAAGAAAAACTGTTTTTT. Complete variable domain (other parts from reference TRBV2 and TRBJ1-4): EPEVTQTPSHQVTQMGQEVILRCVPISNHLYFYWYRQILGQKVEFLVSFYNNEISEKSEIFDDQFSVERPDGSNFTLKIRSTKLEDSAMYFCASLGMNRDREEKLFFGSGTQLSVL.

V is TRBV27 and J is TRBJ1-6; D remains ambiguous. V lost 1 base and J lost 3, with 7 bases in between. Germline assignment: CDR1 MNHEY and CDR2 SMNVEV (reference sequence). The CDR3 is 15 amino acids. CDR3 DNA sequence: TGTGCCAGCAGTTTATTCGGGGACTATAATTCACCCCTCCACTTT. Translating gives CASSLFGDYNSPLHF.

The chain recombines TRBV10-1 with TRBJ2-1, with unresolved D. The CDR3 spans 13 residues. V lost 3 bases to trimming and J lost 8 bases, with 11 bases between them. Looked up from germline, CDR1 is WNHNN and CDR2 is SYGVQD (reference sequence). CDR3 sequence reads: CASSELRLDEQFF. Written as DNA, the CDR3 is TGCGCCAGCAGTGAACTCCGGCTTGATGAGCAGTTCTTC.

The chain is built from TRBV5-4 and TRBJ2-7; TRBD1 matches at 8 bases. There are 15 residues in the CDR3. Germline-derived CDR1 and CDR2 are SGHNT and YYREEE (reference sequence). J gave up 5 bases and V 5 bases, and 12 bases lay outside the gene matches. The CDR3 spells CASSPRTGNWDEQYF. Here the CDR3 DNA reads TGTGCCAGCAGTCCTAGGACAGGGAATTGGGACGAGCAGTACTTC.

This CDR3 is CASSRDRDFEQYF. DNA of the CDR3: TGTGCCAGCAGCAGGGACAGGGATTTCGAGCAGTACTTC. The chain combines TRBV2 with TRBJ2-7; 9 bases are shared with TRBD1. J lost 6 bases, V lost 6 bases, and 6 bases had no gene match. CDR3 length equals 13 residues. Germline lookup yields CDR1 SNHLY and CDR2 FYNNEI.